This entry is about one T cell receptor (beta chain). The sample comes from a study of T cell changes during pregnancy in multiple sclerosis. CDR3 length equals 14 residues. With 5 bases clipped from V and 1 base from J, the junction kept 5 bases outside the gene matches. Germline V gene data show CDR1 as SGHNT and CDR2 as YENEEA. Repertoires were generated with immunoSEQ multiplex PCR, while TCRdb's copy carries only in-frame clones and drops some. The data show tens of thousands of clones, around 92% seen once. This TCR was recovered from a female donor with multiple sclerosis, enrolled in a pregnancy study. The J gene is TRBJ2-7, the V gene TRBV11-3; 7 positions match TRBD1. Here the sequenced sample was CD4+ T cells from peripheral blood mononuclear cells, taken after pregnancy. The CDR3 DNA reads TGTGCCAGCAGCCCAGGACAGGCGTCCTACGAGCAGTACTTC. This encodes CASSPGQASYEQYF.